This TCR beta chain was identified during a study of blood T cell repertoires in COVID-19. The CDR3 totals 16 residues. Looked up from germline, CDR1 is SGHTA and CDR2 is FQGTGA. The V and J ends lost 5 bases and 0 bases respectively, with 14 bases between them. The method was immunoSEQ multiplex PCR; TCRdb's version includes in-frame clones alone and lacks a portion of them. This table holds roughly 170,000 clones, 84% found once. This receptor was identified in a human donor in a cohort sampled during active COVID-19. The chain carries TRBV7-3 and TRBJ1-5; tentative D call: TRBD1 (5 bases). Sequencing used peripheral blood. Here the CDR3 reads CASSLQENYSNQPQHF. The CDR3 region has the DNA TGTGCCAGCAGCCTACAGGAGAACTATAGCAATCAGCCCCAGCATTTT.